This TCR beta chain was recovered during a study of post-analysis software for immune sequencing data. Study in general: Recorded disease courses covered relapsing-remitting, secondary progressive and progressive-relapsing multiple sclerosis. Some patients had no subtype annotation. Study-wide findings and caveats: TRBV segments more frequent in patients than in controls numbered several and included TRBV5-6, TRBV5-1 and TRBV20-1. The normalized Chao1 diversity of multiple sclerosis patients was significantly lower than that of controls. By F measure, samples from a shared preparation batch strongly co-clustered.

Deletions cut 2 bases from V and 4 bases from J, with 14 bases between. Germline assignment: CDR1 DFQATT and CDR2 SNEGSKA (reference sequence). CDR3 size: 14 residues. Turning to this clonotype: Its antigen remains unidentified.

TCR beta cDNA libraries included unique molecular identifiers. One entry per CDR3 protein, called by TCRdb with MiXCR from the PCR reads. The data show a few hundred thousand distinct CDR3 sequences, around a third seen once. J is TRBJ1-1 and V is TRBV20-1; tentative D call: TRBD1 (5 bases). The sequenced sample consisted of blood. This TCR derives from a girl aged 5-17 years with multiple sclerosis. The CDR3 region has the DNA TGCAGTGCTAGAAAACTGGGGCGGGCCACTGAAGCTTTCTTT. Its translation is CSARKLGRATEAFF.